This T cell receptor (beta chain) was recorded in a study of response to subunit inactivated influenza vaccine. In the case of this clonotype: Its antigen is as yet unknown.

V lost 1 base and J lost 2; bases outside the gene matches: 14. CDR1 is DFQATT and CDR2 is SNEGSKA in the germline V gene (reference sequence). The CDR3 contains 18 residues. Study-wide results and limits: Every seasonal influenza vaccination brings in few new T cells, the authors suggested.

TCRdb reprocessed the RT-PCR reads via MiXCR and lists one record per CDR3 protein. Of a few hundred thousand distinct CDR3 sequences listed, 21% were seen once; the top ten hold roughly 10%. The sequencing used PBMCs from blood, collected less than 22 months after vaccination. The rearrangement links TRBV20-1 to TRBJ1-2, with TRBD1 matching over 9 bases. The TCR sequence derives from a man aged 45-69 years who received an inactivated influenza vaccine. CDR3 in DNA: TGCAGTGCTAGAGGGTTATGGGGACAGGGAAGGAGGAACTATGGCTACACCTTC. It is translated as CSARGLWGQGRRNYGYTF.